Sequencing of this TCR beta chain was carried out in a study of CD8+ T cells in alopecia areata. Study-wide results and caveats: Higher clonality and more expanded CD8+ clones appeared in lesional than normal scalp. In scalp samples, resident alphabeta T cells of normal skin are also sequenced. TCR sharing across patients was less clear than in mice, possibly HLA-related.

Investigators isolated RNA and reverse transcribed it into cDNA to act as the sequencing template. TCRdb's copy holds only in-frame clones and misses some; the assay was immunoSEQ multiplex PCR. The data contain 150,000 to 200,000 clones, over 50% of them singletons. Germline V lookup: CDR1 GTSNPN, CDR2 SVGIG (reference sequence). The CDR3 is made up of 13 amino acids. V lost 1 base to trimming and J lost 3 bases, with 7 bases between them. About this clone itself: Antigen: not known.

The chain couples TRBV30 to TRBJ1-5; D unclear. The sequencing here drew on CD4+ T cells sorted from blood, taken at week 0. The source is a human donor with alopecia areata. CDR3 bases: TGTGCCTGGAGTGCGGGGATCAATCAGCCCCAGCATTTT. Its translation: CAWSAGINQPQHF.